This T cell receptor (beta chain) appears in the sequencing data of a study of OX40 agonist ivuxolimab in advanced cancers. Across the study: The treatment was a fully human IgG2 OX40 agonist, ivuxolimab. Dose-escalation patients suffered from hepatocellular carcinoma, melanoma, renal cell or head and neck cancer. Having had anti-PD-1, anti-PD-L1 or anti-CTLA-4 therapy before was allowed, and roughly 40% had some.

The V gene end was trimmed by 4 bases and the J gene end by 8 bases; junction bases not matched to a gene: 8. Germline lookup yields CDR1 SGHTA and CDR2 FQGNSA. The CDR3 covers 14 residues. Profiled with immunoSEQ multiplex PCR; TCRdb holds only in-frame clones, not every one. The sample records 84,000 or so clones, approximately 91% being singletons. Blood sampling took place at baseline, cycle 4 day 1, and cycle 7 day 1. The sequence derives from an adult with an advanced solid tumor such as melanoma, head and neck, liver or kidney cancer. J is TRBJ2-1 and V is TRBV7-2; 7 bases are a match to TRBD2. The sequenced sample was CD4+ or CD8+ T cells sorted from blood, obtained in a trial of the OX40 agonist ivuxolimab. CDR3: CASSSRTRGHEQFF. The CDR3 DNA reads as TGTGCCAGCAGCTCCCGGACTAGAGGCCATGAGCAGTTCTTC.